Below are 21 T cell receptor beta chains sequenced from a single sample in a study of blood T cells in healthy people across ages. Through a sample-barcoded 5' primer and a J-beta primer mix, a second PCR was run for about 7 to 12 cycles. One entry per CDR3 protein, called by TCRdb with MiXCR from the 5' RACE reads. This repertoire shows over a million distinct CDR3 sequences, approximately 42% found once; its top ten account for approximately 7.9%. The material sequenced was blood. The receptors derive from a woman under 30 in good health.

This chain connects TRBV4-1 to TRBJ1-6; possible D gene TRBD1, 6 bases. The CDR3 loop spans 19 amino acids. Per germline, CDR1 MGHRA and CDR2 YSYEKL. The V gene lost 1 base and the J gene lost 9 bases, with 25 bases spanning the gap. The CDR3 loop reads CASSQVRWLQGIVGSPLHF. CDR3 bases: TGCGCCAGCAGCCAAGTTCGGTGGTTACAGGGAATAGTTGGTTCACCCCTCCACTTT.

The CDR3 sequence is CASSVGGISYNEQYF. The CDR3 DNA is TGTGCCAGCAGCGTAGGGGGGATATCCTACAATGAGCAGTACTTC. J is TRBJ2-7 and V is TRBV9, with D tentatively TRBD1 or TRBD2 (5 bases each). V shed 0 bases and J shed 7 bases, with 17 bases lying between them. The CDR3 contains 15 residues. Germline CDR1 SGDLS, CDR2 YYNGEE.

This chain links TRBV6-5 with TRBJ2-1; no clear D gene. Germline V gene data show CDR1 as MNHEY and CDR2 as SVGAGI. V lost 2 bases, J lost 9 bases, and 11 bases lay in between. The CDR3 spans 13 residues. The CDR3 region has the DNA TGTGCCAGCAGTTACGGGCCACCCAGTGAGCAGTTCTTC. This gives the protein CASSYGPPSEQFF.

The V call is TRBV20-1, the J call TRBJ1-1, with D possibly TRBD1 on 5 matching bases. Trimming removed 7 bases from V and 5 bases from J, with 23 bases in between. The germline gives CDR1 DFQATT, CDR2 SNEGSKA (reference sequence). The CDR3 consists of 15 residues. The DNA of the CDR3 is TGCAGTGTAGCCCCGGGGGGTAGAGTGGGGACTGAAGCTTTCTTT. This codes for CSVAPGGRVGTEAFF.

Notes on this clonotype: A read error may produce the germline difference seen at one junction end. The chain combines TRBV11-2 with TRBJ2-1; TRBD1 matches 9 bases. Germline lookup yields CDR1 SGHAT and CDR2 FQNNGV. This CDR3 spans 16 amino acids. The CDR3 sequence is CTSRSLQGALNNEQFF. As DNA, the CDR3 is TGTACCAGCAGAAGTCTACAGGGGGCGTTGAACAATGAGCAGTTCTTC. Full variable domain (outside the CDR3, taken from reference TRBV11-2 and TRBJ2-1): EAGVAQSPRYKIIEKRQSVAFWCNPISGHATLYWYQQILGQGPKLLIQFQNNGVVDDSQLPKDRFSAERLKGVDSTLKIQPAKLEDSAVYLCTSRSLQGALNNEQFFGPGTRLTVL.

V usage is TRBV5-1 and J usage is TRBJ2-1, with 9 bases matching TRBD1. Trimming removed 4 bases from V and 8 bases from J; junction bases left unmatched: 4. Germline CDR1 and CDR2: SGHRS and YFSETQ. The CDR3 consists of 13 residues. In DNA, the CDR3 is TGCGCCAGCAGCCGACGGACAGGGGATGAGCAGTTCTTC. As protein: CASSRRTGDEQFF.

V gene TRBV24-1 combines with J gene TRBJ2-3, with D possibly matching TRBD1 (6 bases). V dropped 12 bases and J dropped 2 bases, with 17 bases sitting between them. Germline loops: CDR1 KGHDR, CDR2 SFDVKD. The CDR3 contains 14 residues. CDR3 sequence (DNA): TGTGCCGAATTGGACAGTGAGATCACAGATACGCAGTATTTT. Its protein is CAELDSEITDTQYF.

This clonotype came up a few times. The chain uses TRBV20-1 and TRBJ2-1, with TRBD2 matching 10 bases. The germline V gene encodes CDR1 DFQATT and CDR2 SNEGSKA (reference sequence). This CDR3 comprises 15 residues. V lost 8 bases to trimming and J lost 3 bases; unmatched junction nucleotides: 10. The CDR3 reads CSLALAGGYYNEQFF. In DNA form, the CDR3 reads TGCAGTCTGGCCTTAGCGGGGGGATACTACAATGAGCAGTTCTTC.

V is TRBV6-6 and J is TRBJ1-1; D not resolved. The CDR3 has 13 amino acids. Germline CDR1 is MNHNY and CDR2 is SVGAGI (reference sequence). Between the trimmed V and J ends, which lost 4 bases and 1 base, there was a span of 7 bases. Here the CDR3 DNA reads TGTGCCAGCAGTTGGTCGACGAACACTGAAGCTTTCTTT. It codes for CASSWSTNTEAFF.

The V and J genes are TRBV20-1 and TRBJ2-7; TRBD1 might be the D (6 bases). V lost 3 bases, J lost 0 bases, and 15 bases lay in between. Germline CDR1 reads DFQATT; CDR2 reads SNEGSKA (reference sequence). The CDR3 length is 15 residues. CDR3 protein: CSARDSLTNSYEQYF. The CDR3 DNA is TGCAGTGCTAGGGACAGCCTGACTAACTCCTACGAGCAGTACTTC.

V gene TRBV28 combines with J gene TRBJ2-1, with TRBD2 matching 8 bases. Losses at the gene ends were 6 bases for V and 8 bases for J; bases not matched to a gene: 9. The germline gives CDR1 MDHEN, CDR2 SYDVKM. This CDR3 is 14 amino acids long. This chain's CDR3 is CASRSLGGVYEQFF. CDR3 bases: TGTGCCAGCAGAAGTCTCGGGGGGGTCTATGAGCAGTTCTTC.

This clonotype was detected only a few times. The rearrangement joins TRBV20-1 to TRBJ2-3; D gene uncertain. Deletions cut 0 bases from V and 2 bases from J, with 15 bases between. This CDR3 comprises 16 residues. Germline loops: CDR1 DFQATT, CDR2 SNEGSKA (reference sequence). CDR3 residues: CSARDLVESSTDTQYF. The CDR3 DNA follows: TGCAGTGCTAGAGATCTCGTGGAGAGTTCCACAGATACGCAGTATTTT.

This clonotype appeared a few times. The chain employs TRBV29-1 and TRBJ1-2; 10 bases map to TRBD1. In germline, CDR1 is SQVTM, CDR2 ANQGSEA. The CDR3 covers 14 residues. Trimming cost V 1 base and J 2 bases; bases outside gene matches: 1. This CDR3 reads CSVEVGQGNYGYTF. DNA for the CDR3: TGCAGCGTTGAAGTGGGACAGGGGAACTATGGCTACACCTTC.

The CDR3 is CASSYGPTELFF. The CDR3 DNA is TGTGCCAGCAGTTACGGGCCGACTGAGCTGTTTTTT. The chain carries TRBV6-5 and TRBJ2-2; no firm D call. From germline, CDR1 is MNHEY and CDR2 SVGAGI. The V end lost 2 bases, the J end lost 11 bases, and 9 bases lay between the germline ends. The CDR3 extends over 12 amino acids.

This clonotype was counted between two and nine times. A much larger clonotype is one base distant, so this may be a read error. The chain carries TRBV27 and TRBJ2-5; a possible D gene is TRBD2 (5 bases). The CDR3 runs to 11 residues. CDR1 is MNHEY, CDR2 SMNVEV, per germline (reference sequence). Trimming took off 5 bases at V and 7 bases at J, with 8 bases between the two ends. CDR3 DNA: TGTGCCAGCAGTACCGGAGGGACCCAGTACTTC. Its protein is CASSTGGTQYF.

Of note for this clonotype: A much larger clone differs by one base, so this may be a read error. The genes are TRBV6-4 and TRBJ1-1; no reliable D call. Trimming shortened V by 2 bases and J by 5 bases, and 0 bases separated the two germline ends. The CDR3 extends over 10 amino acids. Germline V gene sequence: CDR1 MRHNA, CDR2 SNTAGT. This CDR3 reads CASSDTEAFF. DNA of the CDR3: TGTGCCAGCAGTGACACTGAAGCTTTCTTT.

The CDR3 region is CSARVRLNEQFF. Here the CDR3 DNA reads TGCAGTGCTAGAGTAAGACTAAATGAGCAGTTCTTC. This chain joins TRBV20-1 and TRBJ2-1, with a tentative D call TRBD2 (5 bases). Trimming stripped 1 base from V and 7 bases from J, with 8 bases between. There are 12 residues in the CDR3. CDR1 and CDR2 (germline): DFQATT, SNEGSKA (reference sequence).

This clonotype was counted between two and nine times. The chain joins TRBV6-5 to TRBJ2-3; 16 bases fit TRBD2. The CDR3 is made up of 16 amino acids. J lost 5 bases, V lost 6 bases, and 5 bases had no gene match. Germline V gives CDR1 MNHEY, CDR2 SVGAGI. The CDR3 nucleotides are TGTGCCAGCAGCCCGGGACTAGCGGGAGGGCAAGATACGCAGTATTTT. Its translation is CASSPGLAGGQDTQYF.

In this sample, this clonotype turned up a few times. V is TRBV5-1 and J is TRBJ2-7, with D perhaps matching TRBD1 (6 bases). V lost 4 bases and J 2 bases, leaving 13 bases between the germline ends. Germline CDR1 reads SGHRS; CDR2 reads YFSETQ. The CDR3 loop spans 14 amino acids. This chain's CDR3 is CASSTETGTYEQYF. CDR3 DNA: TGCGCCAGCAGCACAGAGACAGGAACCTACGAGCAGTACTTC.

The chain recombines TRBV5-5 with TRBJ2-1; D uncertain. The CDR3 sequence is 15 residues long. The V end lost 1 base, the J end lost 4 bases, and 12 bases lay between the germline ends. Germline lookup yields CDR1 SGHKS and CDR2 YYEKEE (reference sequence). CDR3 in amino acids: CASSLFWSTYNEQFF. DNA for the CDR3: TGTGCCAGCAGCTTGTTCTGGTCAACTTACAATGAGCAGTTCTTC.

The rearrangement links TRBV29-1 to TRBJ2-7; D is unresolved. The length of the CDR3 is 12 residues. Trimming pared 4 bases from V and 4 bases from J, leaving 11 bases between. The germline V gene has CDR1 SQVTM and CDR2 ANQGSEA. The CDR3 nucleotides are TGCAGCGTTGGTGAGCTATCATACGAGCAGTACTTC. As protein: CSVGELSYEQYF.